The 7 T cell receptor beta chains in this list originate from one sample, sequenced in a study of blood T cells in healthy people across ages. Sample-barcoded 5' priming and a J-beta primer mix drove a second PCR of roughly 6 to 12 cycles. TCRdb independently ran MiXCR on the 5' RACE reads; one entry per CDR3 protein. The sample shows about 640,000 distinct CDR3 sequences, 45% to 65% of them seen only once. Sequenced sample: blood. These receptors were taken from a man aged 55 to 69 in good health.

This sequence joins TRBV11-2 and TRBJ2-7, with TRBD2 identical over 8 bases. The CDR3 runs to 14 residues. Germline loops: CDR1 SGHAT, CDR2 FQNNGV. The V gene end was trimmed by 6 bases and the J gene end by 2 bases; junction bases not matched to a gene: 6. DNA for the CDR3: TGTGCCAGCAGTAATGCGGGGGGTCCCTACGAGCAGTACTTC. Residues: CASSNAGGPYEQYF.

This rearrangement joins TRBV18 to TRBJ1-4; D gene unclear. This CDR3 region has 14 residues. Trimming took 2 bases from V and 0 from J, leaving 4 bases between them. Germline lookup yields CDR1 KGHSH and CDR2 LQKENI. The CDR3: CASSPGTTNEKLFF. The CDR3 DNA reads TGTGCCAGCTCACCAGGGACAACTAATGAAAAACTGTTTTTT.

This clonotype was counted only a few times. The CDR3 nucleotides read TGTGCCAGCTCACCACCGATGACCCAAGAGACCCAGTACTTC. Translated, it gives CASSPPMTQETQYF. The V and J genes are TRBV18 and TRBJ2-5; D is uncertain. CDR3 length: 14 amino acids. V was clipped by 0 bases and J by 1 base, with 6 bases between them. The germline V gene has CDR1 KGHSH and CDR2 LQKENI. The complete variable domain, with remaining parts taken from reference TRBV18 and TRBJ2-5, reads NAGVMQNPRHLVRRRGQEARLRCSPMKGHSHVYWYRQLPEEGLKFMVYLQKENIIDESGMPKERFSAEFPKEGPSILRIQQVVRGDSAAYFCASSPPMTQETQYFGPGTRLLVL.

This rearrangement joins TRBV6-6 to TRBJ2-1, with 13 bases matching TRBD2. The germline V gene encodes CDR1 MNHNY and CDR2 SVGAGI (reference sequence). The CDR3 has 15 residues. Trimming removed 11 bases from V and 10 bases from J; junction bases left unmatched: 14. In nucleotides, the CDR3 is TGTGCCTCCTCCGGGACTAGCGGGGATACGGGGGAGCAGTTCTTC. Translated: CASSGTSGDTGEQFF.

This clonotype showed up just a few times. This sequence joins TRBV4-1 and TRBJ2-7; 7 positions match TRBD1. The CDR3 covers 15 residues. Germline V CDR1 and CDR2: MGHRA, YSYEKL. The ends lost 4 bases at V and 2 bases at J; junction bases unmatched: 8. CDR3 amino acids: CASSLQGTATYEQYF. In nucleotides, the CDR3 is TGCGCCAGCAGCCTCCAAGGGACAGCCACCTACGAGCAGTACTTC.

This chain joins TRBV4-1 and TRBJ2-7; 11 nucleotides agree with TRBD1. Looked up from germline, CDR1 is MGHRA and CDR2 is YSYEKL. Unmatched junction bases numbered 5, after V lost 0 bases and J lost 4 bases. The CDR3 consists of 16 residues. CDR3 nucleotide sequence: TGCGCCAGCAGCCAAGAGCGGACAGGGGGCAGGTACGAGCAGTACTTC. Amino acids: CASSQERTGGRYEQYF.

In its sample, this clonotype was seen a few times. The chain couples TRBV29-1 to TRBJ2-6; D is ambiguous. Germline V lookup: CDR1 SQVTM, CDR2 ANQGSEA. Trimming left V 1 base short and J 1 base short, with 5 bases between. The CDR3 is 14 residues long. This chain's CDR3 is CSVEVQSGANVLTF. For the CDR3, the DNA is TGCAGCGTTGAAGTCCAGTCTGGGGCCAACGTCCTGACTTTC. Full variable domain (remainder filled in from reference TRBV29-1 and TRBJ2-6): SAVISQKPSRDICQRGTSLTIQCQVDSQVTMMFWYRQQPGQSLTLIATANQGSEATYESGFVIDKFPISRPNLTFSTLTVSNMSPEDSSIYLCSVEVQSGANVLTFGAGSRLTVL.